This T cell receptor beta chain comes out of a study of long-term antiretroviral therapy in people with HIV. This clone was recorded only once. Germline-derived CDR1 and CDR2 are MDHEN and SYDVKM. CDR3 length: 17 residues. Trimming took off 3 bases at V and 2 bases at J, with 20 bases between the two ends. Per individual, the PBMC samples numbered at least one pre-ART and at least two post-ART. The libraries were made with immunoSEQ v3.0 at survey level. TCRdb keeps only in-frame clones here, not all; method: immunoSEQ multiplex PCR. The sample lists 40,000 or so clones, 82% occurring once. This TCR derives from a man aged 18 to 30 with HIV. The sequencing here drew on unsorted PBMCs, taken 0.3 years after starting antiretroviral therapy. This chain uses TRBV28 with TRBJ2-7, with a weak D call TRBD1 (6 bases). The CDR3, as DNA: TGTGCCAGCAGTTTCTACACCGCCCGGGACATTACCTACGAGCAGTACTTC. Translation gives CASSFYTARDITYEQYF.